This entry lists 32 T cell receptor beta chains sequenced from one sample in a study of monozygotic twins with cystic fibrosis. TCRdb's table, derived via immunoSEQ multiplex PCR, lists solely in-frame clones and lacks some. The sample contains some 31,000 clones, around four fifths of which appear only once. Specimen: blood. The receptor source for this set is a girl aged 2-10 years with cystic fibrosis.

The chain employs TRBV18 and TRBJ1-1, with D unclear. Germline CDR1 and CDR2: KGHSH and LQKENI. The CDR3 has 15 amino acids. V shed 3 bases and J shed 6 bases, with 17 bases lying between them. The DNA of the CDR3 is TGTGCCAGCTCACCCATGTTCGCCAGCGGCTCTGAAGCTTTCTTT. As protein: CASSPMFASGSEAFF.

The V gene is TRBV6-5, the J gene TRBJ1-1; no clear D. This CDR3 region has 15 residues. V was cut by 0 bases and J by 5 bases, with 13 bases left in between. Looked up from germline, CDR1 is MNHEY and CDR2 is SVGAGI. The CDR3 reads CASSYSYQARTEAFF. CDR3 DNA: TGTGCCAGCAGTTACTCGTACCAGGCGAGGACTGAAGCTTTCTTT.

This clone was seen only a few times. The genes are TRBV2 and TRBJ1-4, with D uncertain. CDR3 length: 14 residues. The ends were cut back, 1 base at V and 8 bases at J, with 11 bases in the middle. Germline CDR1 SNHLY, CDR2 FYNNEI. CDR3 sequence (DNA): TGTGCCAGCAGTGAAGAGTTTGTGTGGGAAAAACTGTTTTTT. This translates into CASSEEFVWEKLFF. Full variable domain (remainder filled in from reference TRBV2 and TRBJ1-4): EPEVTQTPSHQVTQMGQEVILRCVPISNHLYFYWYRQILGQKVEFLVSFYNNEISEKSEIFDDQFSVERPDGSNFTLKIRSTKLEDSAMYFCASSEEFVWEKLFFGSGTQLSVL.

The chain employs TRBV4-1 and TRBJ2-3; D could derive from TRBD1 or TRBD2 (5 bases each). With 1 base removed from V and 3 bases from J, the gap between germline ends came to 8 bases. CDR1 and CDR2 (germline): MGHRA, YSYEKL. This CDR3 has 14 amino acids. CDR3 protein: CASSQGDGTDTQYF. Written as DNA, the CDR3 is TGCGCCAGCAGCCAAGGGGACGGGACAGATACGCAGTATTTT.

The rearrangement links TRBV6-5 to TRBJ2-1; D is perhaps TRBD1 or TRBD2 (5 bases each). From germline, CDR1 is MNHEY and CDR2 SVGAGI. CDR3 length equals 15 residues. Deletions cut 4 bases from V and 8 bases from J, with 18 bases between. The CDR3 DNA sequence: TGTGCCAGCAGTTTCTTTGGGACCAGAGCCGATGAGCAGTTCTTC. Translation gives CASSFFGTRADEQFF.

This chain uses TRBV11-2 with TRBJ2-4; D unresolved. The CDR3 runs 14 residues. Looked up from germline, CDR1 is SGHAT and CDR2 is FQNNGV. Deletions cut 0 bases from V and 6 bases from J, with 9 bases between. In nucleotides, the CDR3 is TGTGCCAGCAGCTTAGAGCACATGGTAAACATTCAGTACTTC. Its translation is CASSLEHMVNIQYF. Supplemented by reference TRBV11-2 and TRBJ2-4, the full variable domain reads EAGVAQSPRYKIIEKRQSVAFWCNPISGHATLYWYQQILGQGPKLLIQFQNNGVVDDSQLPKDRFSAERLKGVDSTLKIQPAKLEDSAVYLCASSLEHMVNIQYFGAGTRLSVL.

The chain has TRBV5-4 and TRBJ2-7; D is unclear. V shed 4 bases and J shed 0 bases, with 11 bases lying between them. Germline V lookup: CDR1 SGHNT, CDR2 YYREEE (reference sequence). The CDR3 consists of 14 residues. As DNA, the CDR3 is TGTGCCAGCAGCCTCGACACTACCTCCTACGAGCAGTACTTC. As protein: CASSLDTTSYEQYF. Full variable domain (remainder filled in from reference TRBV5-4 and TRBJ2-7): ETGVTQSPTHLIKTRGQQVTLRCSSQSGHNTVSWYQQALGQGPQFIFQYYREEENGRGNFPPRFSGLQFPNYSSELNVNALELDDSALYLCASSLDTTSYEQYFGPGTRLTVT.

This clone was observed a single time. As DNA, the CDR3 is TGCAGCGTTCTAATCTTAGCGAGATTTTGGGACAGAGAAGCTTTCTTT. It yields the protein CSVLILARFWDREAFF. V and J are TRBV29-1 and TRBJ1-1; 7 bases map to TRBD1. Per germline, CDR1 SQVTM and CDR2 ANQGSEA. The V and J ends lost 5 bases and 8 bases, in that order; junction bases with no gene match: 20. The CDR3 covers 16 residues.

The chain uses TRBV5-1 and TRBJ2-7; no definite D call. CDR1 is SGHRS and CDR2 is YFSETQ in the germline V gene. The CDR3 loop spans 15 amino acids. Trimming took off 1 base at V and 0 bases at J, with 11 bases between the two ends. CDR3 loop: CASSLKGTSSYEQYF. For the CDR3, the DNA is TGCGCCAGCAGCTTGAAGGGAACGAGCTCCTACGAGCAGTACTTC.

As DNA, the CDR3 is TGTGCCAGCAGTTCGGGGCTCGGGACTGAAGCTTTCTTT. Translating it yields CASSSGLGTEAFF. This rearrangement joins TRBV27 to TRBJ1-1; possibly TRBD1 for D (5 bases). CDR1 is MNHEY, CDR2 SMNVEV, per germline (reference sequence). CDR3 size: 13 residues. Trimming pared 4 bases from V and 5 bases from J, leaving 11 bases between.

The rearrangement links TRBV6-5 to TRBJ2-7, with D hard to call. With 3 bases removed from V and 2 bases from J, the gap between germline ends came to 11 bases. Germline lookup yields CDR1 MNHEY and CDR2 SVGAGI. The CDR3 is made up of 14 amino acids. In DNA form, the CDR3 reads TGTGCCAGCAGTTATGCTACTGATACCTACGAGCAGTACTTC. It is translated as CASSYATDTYEQYF.

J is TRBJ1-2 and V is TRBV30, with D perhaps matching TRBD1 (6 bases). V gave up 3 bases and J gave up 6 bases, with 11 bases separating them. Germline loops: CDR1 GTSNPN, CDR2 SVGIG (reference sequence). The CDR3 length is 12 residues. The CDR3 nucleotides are TGTGCCTGGAGCGGACAGATCGATGGCTACACCTTC. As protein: CAWSGQIDGYTF.

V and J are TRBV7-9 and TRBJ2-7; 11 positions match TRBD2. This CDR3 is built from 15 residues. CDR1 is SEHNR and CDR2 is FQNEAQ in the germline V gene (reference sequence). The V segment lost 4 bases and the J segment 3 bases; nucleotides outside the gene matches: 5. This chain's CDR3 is CASSYSGRAFYEQYF. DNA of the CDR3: TGTGCCAGCAGCTATAGCGGGAGGGCATTCTACGAGCAGTACTTC.

CDR3 bases: TGTGCCAGCAGCTTAAGCGGGGGATCCTACGAGCAGTACTTC. Its translation is CASSLSGGSYEQYF. The chain combines TRBV13 with TRBJ2-7, with 8 nucleotides matching TRBD2. Trimming cost V 2 bases and J 1 base; bases outside gene matches: 1. From germline, CDR1 is PRHDT and CDR2 FYEKMQ (reference sequence). There are 14 residues in the CDR3. The entire variable domain, with the rest obtained from reference TRBV13 and TRBJ2-7, is as follows: AAGVIQSPRHLIKEKRETATLKCYPIPRHDTVYWYQQGPGQDPQFLISFYEKMQSDKGSIPDRFSAQQFSDYHSELNMSSLELGDSALYFCASSLSGGSYEQYFGPGTRLTVT.

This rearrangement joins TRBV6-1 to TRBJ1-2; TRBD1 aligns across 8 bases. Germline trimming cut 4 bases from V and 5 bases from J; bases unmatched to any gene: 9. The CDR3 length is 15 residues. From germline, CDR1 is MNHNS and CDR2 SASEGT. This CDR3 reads CASSGKTGDDYGYTF. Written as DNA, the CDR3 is TGTGCCAGCAGTGGAAAGACAGGGGACGATTATGGCTACACCTTC.

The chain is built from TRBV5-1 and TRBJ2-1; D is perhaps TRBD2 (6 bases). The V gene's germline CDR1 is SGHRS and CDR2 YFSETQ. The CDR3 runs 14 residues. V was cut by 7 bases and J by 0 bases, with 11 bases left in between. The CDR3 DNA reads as TGCGCCAGCGGCTCGGGAGTCTCCTACAATGAGCAGTTCTTC. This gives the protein CASGSGVSYNEQFF.

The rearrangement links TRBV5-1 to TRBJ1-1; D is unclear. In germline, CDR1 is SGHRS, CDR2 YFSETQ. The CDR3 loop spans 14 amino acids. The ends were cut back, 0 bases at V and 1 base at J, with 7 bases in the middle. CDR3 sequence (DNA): TGCGCCAGCAGCTTGGATGGCTCGAACACTGAAGCTTTCTTT. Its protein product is CASSLDGSNTEAFF.

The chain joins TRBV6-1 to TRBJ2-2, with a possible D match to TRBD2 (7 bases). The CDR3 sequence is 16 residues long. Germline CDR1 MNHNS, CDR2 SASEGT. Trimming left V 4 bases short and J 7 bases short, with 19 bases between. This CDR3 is CASSGEGEGQDGELFF. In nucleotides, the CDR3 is TGTGCCAGCAGTGGAGAGGGGGAGGGCCAAGACGGGGAGCTGTTTTTT.

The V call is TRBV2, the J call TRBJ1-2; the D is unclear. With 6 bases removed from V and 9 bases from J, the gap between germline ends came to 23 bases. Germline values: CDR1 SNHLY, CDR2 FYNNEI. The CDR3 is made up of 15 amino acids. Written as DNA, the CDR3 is TGTGCCAGCAGGGCGGAGAATGGCTACACCTTAAGCTACACCTTC. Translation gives CASRAENGYTLSYTF. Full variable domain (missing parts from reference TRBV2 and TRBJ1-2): EPEVTQTPSHQVTQMGQEVILRCVPISNHLYFYWYRQILGQKVEFLVSFYNNEISEKSEIFDDQFSVERPDGSNFTLKIRSTKLEDSAMYFCASRAENGYTLSYTFGSGTRLTVV.

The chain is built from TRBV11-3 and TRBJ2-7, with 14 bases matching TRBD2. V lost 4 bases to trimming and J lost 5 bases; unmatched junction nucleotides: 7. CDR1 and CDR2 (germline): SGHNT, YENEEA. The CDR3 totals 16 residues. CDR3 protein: CASSWTGTSGSNEQYF. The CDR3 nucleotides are TGTGCCAGCAGCTGGACCGGGACTAGCGGGAGTAACGAGCAGTACTTC.

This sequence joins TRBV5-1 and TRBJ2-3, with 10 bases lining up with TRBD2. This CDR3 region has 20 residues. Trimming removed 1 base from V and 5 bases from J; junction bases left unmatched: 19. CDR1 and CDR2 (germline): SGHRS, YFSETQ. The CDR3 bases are TGCGCCAGCAGCTTGTGGGCTAGCGGGAGTATTTCGAGGAGTGGAGATACGCAGTATTTT. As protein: CASSLWASGSISRSGDTQYF.

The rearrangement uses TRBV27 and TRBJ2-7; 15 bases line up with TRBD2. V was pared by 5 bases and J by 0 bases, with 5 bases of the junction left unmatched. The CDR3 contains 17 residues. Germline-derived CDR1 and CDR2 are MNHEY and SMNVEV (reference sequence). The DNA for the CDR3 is TGTGCCAGCAGTCCGAGGACTAGCGGGAGGGTCTCCTACGAGCAGTACTTC. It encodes CASSPRTSGRVSYEQYF.

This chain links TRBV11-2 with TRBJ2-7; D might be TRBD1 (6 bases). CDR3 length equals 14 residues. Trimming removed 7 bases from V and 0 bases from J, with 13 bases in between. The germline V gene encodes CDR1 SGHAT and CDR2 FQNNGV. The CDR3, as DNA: TGTGCCAGCACCCCCGGACAGATCTCCTACGAGCAGTACTTC. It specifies CASTPGQISYEQYF.

In DNA form, the CDR3 reads TGTGCCAGCAGCGCCAAGAACAATGAGCAGTTCTTC. Encoded protein: CASSAKNNEQFF. The chain couples TRBV25-1 to TRBJ2-1; D is ambiguous. V was clipped by 6 bases and J by 5 bases, with 8 bases between them. This CDR3 region has 12 residues. Per germline, CDR1 MGHDK and CDR2 SYGVNS.

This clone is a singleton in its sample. The CDR3 is CASSFEGSSYNSPLHF. CDR3 bases: TGTGCCAGCAGCTTTGAAGGCAGCTCCTATAATTCACCCCTCCACTTT. This chain uses TRBV12-1 with TRBJ1-6. TRBV12-1 is reported as a pseudogene. The CDR3 is 16 amino acids.

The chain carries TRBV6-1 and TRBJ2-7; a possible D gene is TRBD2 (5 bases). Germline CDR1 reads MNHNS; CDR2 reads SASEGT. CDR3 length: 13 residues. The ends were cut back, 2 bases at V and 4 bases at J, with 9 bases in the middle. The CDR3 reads CASSELTGYEQYF. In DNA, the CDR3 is TGTGCCAGCAGTGAATTAACGGGATACGAGCAGTACTTC.

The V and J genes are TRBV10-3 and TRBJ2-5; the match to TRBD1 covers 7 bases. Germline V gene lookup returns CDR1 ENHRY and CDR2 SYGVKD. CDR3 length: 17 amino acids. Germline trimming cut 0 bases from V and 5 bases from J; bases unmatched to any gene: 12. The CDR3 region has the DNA TGTGCCATCAGTGAGTCGATAGGGACAGAGTATGAGGAGACCCAGTACTTC. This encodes CAISESIGTEYEETQYF.

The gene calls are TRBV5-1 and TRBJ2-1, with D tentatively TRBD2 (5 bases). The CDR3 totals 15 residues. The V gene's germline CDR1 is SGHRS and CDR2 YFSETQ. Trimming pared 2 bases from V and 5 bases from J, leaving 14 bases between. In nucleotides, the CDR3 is TGCGCCAGCAGCTTTGCTAGCAGCGCCAACAATGAGCAGTTCTTC. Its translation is CASSFASSANNEQFF.

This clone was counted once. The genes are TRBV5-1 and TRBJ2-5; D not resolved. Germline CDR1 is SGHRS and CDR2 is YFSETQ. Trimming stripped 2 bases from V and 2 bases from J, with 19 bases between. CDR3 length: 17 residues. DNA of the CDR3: TGCGCCAGCAGCTTTGTCTGGTGGCTCCCACCTCAAGAGACCCAGTACTTC. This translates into CASSFVWWLPPQETQYF.

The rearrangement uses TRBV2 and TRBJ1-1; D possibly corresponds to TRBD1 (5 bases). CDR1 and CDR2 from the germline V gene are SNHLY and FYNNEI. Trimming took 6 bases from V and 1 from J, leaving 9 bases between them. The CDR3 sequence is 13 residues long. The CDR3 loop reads CASSFGGNTEAFF. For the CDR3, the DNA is TGTGCCAGCAGCTTCGGGGGGAACACTGAAGCTTTCTTT.

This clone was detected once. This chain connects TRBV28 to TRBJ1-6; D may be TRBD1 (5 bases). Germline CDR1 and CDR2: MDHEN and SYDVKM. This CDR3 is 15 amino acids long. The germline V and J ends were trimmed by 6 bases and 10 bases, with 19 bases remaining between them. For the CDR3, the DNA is TGTGCCAGCAGCGGGGGGGTGGGGCGTCGGTCACCCCTCCACTTT. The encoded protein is CASSGGVGRRSPLHF.

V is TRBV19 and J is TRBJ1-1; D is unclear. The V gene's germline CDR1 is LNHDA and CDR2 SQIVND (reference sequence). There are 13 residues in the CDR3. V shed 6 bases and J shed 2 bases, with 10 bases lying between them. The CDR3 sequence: CASSTPRNTEAFF. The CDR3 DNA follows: TGTGCCAGTAGCACCCCCCGAAACACTGAAGCTTTCTTT.